The clone carrying this TCR beta chain came up a few times. Its antigen is still unknown. This sample is drawn from a study of early T cells in non-severe SARS-CoV-2 infection. Study context: Sequencing of unsorted whole blood was done on bulk RNA, leaving chains unpaired.

Trimming stripped 2 bases from V and 2 bases from J, with 10 bases between. Per germline, CDR1 MDHEN and CDR2 SYDVKM. The CDR3 contains 15 residues. Whole-study findings and limits: Database matching using VDJdb favored anti-spike CD8 responses, with private and CD4 specificities left missing.

The TCR library protocol attached unique molecular identifiers to the individual cDNA molecules. TCRdb re-derived calls from the 5' RACE reads in MiXCR, one entry per CDR3 protein. In the table there are approximately 80,000 distinct CDR3 sequences, roughly 12% of which are singletons. The specimen was whole blood. This chain joins TRBV28 and TRBJ1-3; tentative D call: TRBD1 (6 bases). The source is an adult who was a healthcare worker with PCR-confirmed SARS-CoV-2 infection or an uninfected control (not recorded which). CDR3 in amino acids: CASSLAGGAGNTIYF. In DNA, the CDR3 is TGTGCCAGCAGTTTAGCGGGGGGCGCTGGAAACACCATATATTTT.